The text below deals with one T cell receptor (beta chain). Antigen: not known. V dropped 0 bases and J dropped 2 bases, with 8 bases sitting between them. Germline CDR1 and CDR2: LGHNA and YNFKEQ. This CDR3 spans 15 amino acids. The data stem from a study of Ad26.COV2.S vaccination and SARS-CoV-2 variants. Whole-study context: It was the COV1001 Ad26.COV2.S trial arm that included the donor. Study-wide points: Estimates derived from TCR breadth and depth analyses may have underestimated total T cell responses.

TCRdb's copy holds only in-frame clones and misses some; the assay was immunoSEQ multiplex PCR. The table includes a few hundred thousand clones, about nine tenths detected once. Noted treatment: 19 received Ad26.COV2.S at low or high dose, single or two shots; a few received placebo; per-sample allocation not given. Samples came from day 63 after the first vaccine or placebo injection. Aged 18-55 years, donor was enrolled in Boston in about 2020. The receptor comes from a person between 18 and 59 years old who received the Ad26.COV2.S COVID-19 vaccine or a placebo. The gene calls are TRBV4-2 and TRBJ1-5; the D is unclear. The specimen was peripheral blood, collected in a trial of Ad26.COV2.S vaccine versus placebo. CDR3 residues: CASSQETGGNQPQHF. CDR3 in DNA: TGTGCCAGCAGCCAAGAGACCGGGGGCAATCAGCCCCAGCATTTT.